Listed below are T cell receptor beta chains from one sample, sequenced in a study of cytomegalovirus exposure and HLA in healthy donors. The table came from immunoSEQ multiplex PCR; TCRdb's copy has only in-frame clones and leaves some out. The data show some 170,000 clones, around 77% seen once. Input material: PBMCs. These receptors were taken from a man aged 60 to 75 in good health and CMV-seronegative. Both conserved end residues are part of each CDR3. The order of the fields is V gene, D gene, J gene, clone size, CDR3 protein, CDR3 DNA. A D gene is named only where the DNA matches it firmly. The size entry is marked missing in some rows and otherwise reads once, few, many or a size class.

v_gene: TRBV5-4
d_gene: .
j_gene: TRBJ2-1
abundance: .
CDR3aa: CASSLGTGTGLESFF
CDR3nt: TGCGCCAGCAGCTTGGGTACAGGGACTGGACTAGAGTCGTTCTTC

v_gene: TRBV10-3
d_gene: TRBD2
j_gene: TRBJ2-7
abundance: .
CDR3aa: CAISESRRETEQYF
CDR3nt: TGTGCCATCAGTGAGTCAAGGCGGGAGACCGAGCAGTACTTC

v_gene: TRBV19
d_gene: TRBD1
j_gene: TRBJ2-7
abundance: once
CDR3aa: CASSITGGGLYEQYF
CDR3nt: TGTGCCAGTAGTATTACAGGGGGCGGTCTGTACGAGCAGTACTTC

v_gene: TRBV14
d_gene: TRBD1
j_gene: TRBJ2-6
abundance: few
CDR3aa: CASGDRGNSGANVLTF
CDR3nt: TGTGCCAGCGGAGACAGGGGAAACTCTGGGGCCAACGTCCTGACTTTC

v_gene: TRBV28
d_gene: TRBD1
j_gene: TRBJ1-4
abundance: .
CDR3aa: CASSFTRDRGRREKLFF
CDR3nt: TGTGCCAGCAGTTTTACCCGGGACAGGGGAAGGAGGGAAAAACTGTTTTTT

v_gene: TRBV29-1
d_gene: TRBD1
j_gene: TRBJ2-5
abundance: .
CDR3aa: CSMGQGTETQYF
CDR3nt: TGCAGCATGGGACAGGGGACAGAGACCCAGTACTTC

v_gene: TRBV28
d_gene: .
j_gene: TRBJ1-3
abundance: .
CDR3aa: CASSLRGTKELGNTIYF
CDR3nt: TGTGCCAGCAGTTTAAGGGGGACGAAGGAGTTGGGAAACACCATATATTTT

v_gene: TRBV7-2
d_gene: TRBD2
j_gene: TRBJ2-5
abundance: .
CDR3aa: CASSLVGTSGGGETQYF
CDR3nt: TGTGCCAGCAGCTTAGTCGGGACTAGCGGGGGAGGTGAGACCCAGTACTTC

v_gene: TRBV2
d_gene: TRBD1
j_gene: TRBJ1-1
abundance: .
CDR3aa: CASSLDRANTEAFF
CDR3nt: TGTGCCAGCAGTTTGGACAGGGCGAACACTGAAGCTTTCTTT

v_gene: TRBV15
d_gene: .
j_gene: TRBJ1-1
abundance: .
CDR3aa: CATSRGPNTEAFF
CDR3nt: TGTGCCACCAGCAGGGGGCCCAACACTGAAGCTTTCTTT

v_gene: TRBV19
d_gene: TRBD1
j_gene: TRBJ2-7
abundance: once
CDR3aa: CASSPFGTVSYEQYF
CDR3nt: TGTGCCAGTAGTCCATTCGGGACAGTTTCCTACGAGCAGTACTTC

v_gene: TRBV6-1
d_gene: .
j_gene: TRBJ2-7
abundance: .
CDR3aa: CASSGMTAGSYEQYF
CDR3nt: TGTGCCAGCAGTGGCATGACTGCAGGGTCCTACGAGCAGTACTTC

v_gene: TRBV28
d_gene: .
j_gene: TRBJ2-4
abundance: .
CDR3aa: CASRSGVAKNIQYF
CDR3nt: TGTGCCAGCAGGTCCGGGGTAGCCAAAAACATTCAGTACTTC

v_gene: TRBV25-1
d_gene: .
j_gene: TRBJ1-3
abundance: .
CDR3aa: CASSESGNSSGNTIYF
CDR3nt: TGTGCCAGCAGTGAAAGCGGAAACTCCTCTGGAAACACCATATATTTT

v_gene: TRBV19
d_gene: TRBD1
j_gene: TRBJ2-7
abundance: .
CDR3aa: CASSITDRVYEQYF
CDR3nt: TGTGCCAGTAGTATAACGGACAGGGTCTACGAGCAGTACTTC